A single sample is the source of the 24 T cell receptor beta chains below, sequenced in a study of blood T cell repertoires in COVID-19. Clones were read by immunoSEQ multiplex PCR, and TCRdb kept only the in-frame ones, dropping some. The sample has about 120,000 clones, about 89% seen once. Sequenced: peripheral blood. These receptors came from a human donor with acute or convalescent COVID-19. The donor label of this sample is uncertain.

The chain links TRBV6-2 or TRBV6-3 to TRBJ2-2; 9 bases are shared with TRBD2. V shed 4 bases and J 5 bases; nucleotides not matched to a gene: 5. CDR1 and CDR2 from the germline V gene are MNHEY and SVGEGT. The CDR3 is 15 amino acids. In DNA, the CDR3 is TGTGCCAGCAGTTCTCCGCGGGGGGGGACCGGGGAGCTGTTTTTT. It codes for CASSSPRGGTGELFF.

The J gene is TRBJ1-2, the V gene TRBV19; no reliable D call. The V gene's germline CDR1 is LNHDA and CDR2 SQIVND (reference sequence). This CDR3 comprises 14 residues. Between the trimmed V and J ends, which lost 8 bases and 0 bases, there was a span of 13 bases. CDR3 nucleotide sequence: TGTGCCAGTCGGGAGGCCTCCCCTAACTATGGCTACACCTTC. Translated, it gives CASREASPNYGYTF.

The rearrangement uses TRBV7-8 and TRBJ1-5, with D maybe TRBD1 (6 bases). Trimming pared 5 bases from V and 0 bases from J, leaving 20 bases between. There are 18 residues in the CDR3. The germline V gene has CDR1 SGHVS and CDR2 FQNEAQ. CDR3 residues: CASSPTGRNQYSNQPQHF. DNA for the CDR3: TGTGCCAGCAGCCCGACAGGACGAAATCAATATAGCAATCAGCCCCAGCATTTT.

The V call is TRBV7-8, the J call TRBJ2-3, with 9 bases fitting TRBD1. The J segment lost 0 bases and the V segment lost 2 bases, leaving 3 bases of the junction unmatched. The CDR3 covers 16 residues. Germline CDR1 and CDR2: SGHVS and FQNEAQ. The CDR3 reads CASSLPGTGSTDTQYF. Here the CDR3 DNA reads TGTGCCAGCAGCTTACCCGGGACAGGGAGCACAGATACGCAGTATTTT.

This clone was counted once. This chain joins TRBV20-1 and TRBJ1-1; no definite D call. Germline V gives CDR1 DFQATT, CDR2 SNEGSKA (reference sequence). The V gene lost 3 bases and the J gene lost 7 bases, with 12 bases spanning the gap. This CDR3 has 12 residues. CDR3 amino acids: CSASRGLFEAFF. The CDR3 DNA reads TGCAGTGCTAGTCGGGGTTTATTTGAAGCTTTCTTT.

Notes on this clone: Sequence at one end of the junction differs from germline and may be a read error. The rearrangement links TRBV9 to TRBJ1-2, with TRBD1 as a possible D gene (5 bases). The V gene's germline CDR1 is SGDLS and CDR2 YYNGEE. The CDR3 length is 13 residues. CDR3 DNA sequence: TGTGCCAGCAGCGTAGCTTGGGGAGGGGCCCGGTACTTC. This codes for CASSVAWGGARYF.

The rearrangement joins TRBV23-1 to TRBJ1-3, with D hard to call. TRBV23-1 is given ORF status, its function remaining uncertain. CDR3 length equals 15 residues. V lost 6 bases and J lost 2, with 14 bases in between. The CDR3 is CASSPGTFPGNTIYF. DNA for the CDR3: TGCGCCAGCAGCCCTGGTACTTTCCCTGGAAACACCATATATTTT.

This clone has more than one count but fewer than ten. The rearrangement uses TRBV7-3 and TRBJ2-5, with 7 bases identical to TRBD2. Germline V CDR1 and CDR2: SGHTA, FQGTGA. J was trimmed by 2 bases and V by 5 bases; bases with no gene match: 2. The CDR3 length is 13 residues. CDR3 bases: TGTGCCAGCAGCGCGGGACTACAAGAGACCCAGTACTTC. Its protein product is CASSAGLQETQYF.

In this sample, this clone turned up once. The rearrangement joins TRBV10-3 to TRBJ2-7, with 10 positions matching TRBD1. The CDR3 extends over 13 amino acids. The J segment lost 7 bases and the V segment lost 5 bases, leaving 5 bases of the junction unmatched. CDR1 and CDR2 from the germline V gene are ENHRY and SYGVKD. CDR3 amino acids: CAISLGQGDEQYF. The CDR3 region has the DNA TGTGCCATCAGTTTAGGACAGGGGGATGAGCAGTACTTC.

This chain joins TRBV18 and TRBJ2-5; tentative D call: TRBD2 (5 bases). CDR1 is KGHSH, CDR2 LQKENI, per germline. The CDR3 is made up of 14 amino acids. The V and J ends lost 2 bases and 4 bases respectively, with 11 bases between them. Written as DNA, the CDR3 is TGTGCCAGCTCACCAGGGATGGGGAGAGAGACCCAGTACTTC. Residues: CASSPGMGRETQYF.

The chain couples TRBV29-1 to TRBJ2-7; 9 positions agree with TRBD1. Trimming at V came to 0 bases and at J to 1 base, leaving 4 bases not matched to a gene. The germline gives CDR1 SQVTM, CDR2 ANQGSEA. The length of the CDR3 is 15 residues. The CDR3, as DNA: TGCAGCGTTGAAGATCCCGGGACAGGGTCCTACGAGCAGTACTTC. Protein sequence: CSVEDPGTGSYEQYF.

The CDR3 coding sequence is TGTGCCACCAGCAGCGAATTATATGCAGGGAGGAAAGAGACCCAGTACTTC. This translates into CATSSELYAGRKETQYF. V and J are TRBV15 and TRBJ2-5; D may be TRBD2 (6 bases). In germline, CDR1 is LNHNV, CDR2 YYDKDF (reference sequence). Trimming stripped 3 bases from V and 3 bases from J, with 20 bases between. The CDR3 runs 17 residues.

This clone was seen just once. The chain has TRBV5-1 and TRBJ1-2; TRBD1 agrees at 12 bases. The germline V gene has CDR1 SGHRS and CDR2 YFSETQ. J gave up 12 bases and V 4 bases, and 13 bases lay outside the gene matches. This CDR3 contains 15 residues. CDR3 residues: CASSPQGTGGVEHTF. DNA for the CDR3: TGCGCCAGCAGCCCCCAAGGGACAGGGGGCGTCGAACACACCTTC.

The CDR3 nucleotides are TGTGCCTGGAGTCTTAACAGGGACAACCTACAGCAGTACTTC. It is translated as CAWSLNRDNLQQYF. The chain links TRBV30 to TRBJ2-7; tentatively, D is TRBD1 (6 bases). This CDR3 comprises 14 residues. V shed 2 bases and J shed 8 bases, with 19 bases lying between them. The germline V gene has CDR1 GTSNPN and CDR2 SVGIG (reference sequence).

The chain employs TRBV7-2 and TRBJ1-2; TRBD1 might be the D (6 bases). V was trimmed by 2 bases and J by 8 bases, leaving 15 bases between them. The length of the CDR3 is 14 residues. Germline V gives CDR1 SGHTA, CDR2 FQGNSA. This CDR3 is CASSLILGALGYTF. As DNA, the CDR3 is TGTGCCAGCAGCTTAATTCTGGGGGCATTGGGCTACACCTTC.

This clone was seen only once. This chain joins TRBV9 and TRBJ2-1, with D tentatively TRBD2 (5 bases). There are 16 residues in the CDR3. With 0 bases removed from V and 4 bases from J, the gap between germline ends came to 14 bases. CDR1 and CDR2 (germline): SGDLS, YYNGEE. Here the CDR3 DNA reads TGTGCCAGCAGCGTAGGGGGAGCTGGGATTTACAATGAGCAGTTCTTC. It codes for CASSVGGAGIYNEQFF.

This chain uses TRBV18 with TRBJ1-2, with D hard to call. Between the trimmed V and J ends, which lost 3 bases and 0 bases, there was a span of 14 bases. This CDR3 spans 16 amino acids. Germline CDR1 KGHSH, CDR2 LQKENI. The CDR3 here is CASSPAAGQANYGYTF. The DNA for the CDR3 is TGTGCCAGCTCACCCGCGGCGGGCCAGGCTAACTATGGCTACACCTTC.

The V and J genes are TRBV6-1 and TRBJ1-2; D gene ambiguous. Looked up from germline, CDR1 is MNHNS and CDR2 is SASEGT. The germline V and J ends were trimmed by 0 bases and 2 bases, with 10 bases remaining between them. The CDR3 totals 15 residues. The CDR3: CASSEAHSWNYGYTF. The DNA of the CDR3 is TGTGCCAGCAGTGAAGCCCATAGCTGGAACTATGGCTACACCTTC.

The chain recombines TRBV5-8 with TRBJ2-3, with TRBD2 matching over 11 bases. Germline V gene data show CDR1 as SGHTS and CDR2 as YDEGEE. With 4 bases clipped from V and 4 bases from J, the junction kept 2 bases outside the gene matches. There are 14 residues in the CDR3. The DNA of the CDR3 is TGTGCCAGCAGCCCGGGACTAGCGGCAGATACGCAGTATTTT. Translated: CASSPGLAADTQYF. Based on the CDR3 plus reference TRBV5-8 and TRBJ2-3, the full variable domain is EAGVTQSPTHLIKTRGQQATLRCSPISGHTSVYWYQQALGLGLQFLLWYDEGEERNRGNFPPRFSGRQFPNYSSELNVNALELEDSALYLCASSPGLAADTQYFGPGTRLTVL.

This chain joins TRBV5-6 and TRBJ2-1; TRBD2 agrees at 7 bases. Germline lookup yields CDR1 SGHDT and CDR2 YYEEEE. V lost 0 bases, J lost 6 bases, and 9 bases stayed unmatched. This CDR3 is 16 amino acids long. The CDR3 DNA follows: TGTGCCAGCAGCTTGGGCTTGCGGGAGCCGGTCAATGAGCAGTTCTTC. This gives the protein CASSLGLREPVNEQFF.

This sequence joins TRBV7-9 and TRBJ1-1, with a weak D call TRBD1 (6 bases). This CDR3 region has 16 residues. Trimming took 4 bases from V and 1 from J, leaving 16 bases between them. Germline assignment: CDR1 SEHNR and CDR2 FQNEAQ (reference sequence). The CDR3 DNA reads as TGTGCCAGCAGCTCCCGGACAGAAAATTCGAACACTGAAGCTTTCTTT. Amino acids: CASSSRTENSNTEAFF.

The rearrangement joins TRBV6-1 to TRBJ2-3, with D perhaps matching TRBD2 (5 bases). Germline V gene data show CDR1 as MNHNS and CDR2 as SASEGT. With 2 bases removed from V and 1 base from J, the gap between germline ends came to 10 bases. The CDR3 loop spans 15 amino acids. CDR3 loop: CASSESPRGTDTQYF. DNA for the CDR3: TGTGCCAGCAGTGAATCACCGAGGGGCACAGATACGCAGTATTTT.

The chain carries TRBV5-1 and TRBJ1-6; D possibly corresponds to TRBD1 (5 bases). From germline, CDR1 is SGHRS and CDR2 YFSETQ. V lost 1 base and J 5 bases, leaving 10 bases between the germline ends. There are 15 residues in the CDR3. In nucleotides, the CDR3 is TGCGCCAGCAGCTTGATTGCAGGGAATAATTCACCCCTCCACTTT. It codes for CASSLIAGNNSPLHF.

The chain carries TRBV3-1 (or the pseudogene TRBV3-2) and TRBJ1-1; the D is unclear. The ends were cut back, 4 bases at V and 0 bases at J, with 6 bases in the middle. The CDR3 loop spans 13 amino acids. Germline CDR1 is LGHDT and CDR2 is YNNKEL (reference sequence). This chain's CDR3 is CASSPEVNTEAFF. DNA of the CDR3: TGTGCCAGCAGCCCCGAGGTGAACACTGAAGCTTTCTTT.